This T cell receptor beta chain was captured by sequencing in a study of STAT5B mutations in CD4+ large granular lymphocyte leukemia. General observations from the study: Compared with healthy controls (2/35), patient top clones favored TRBV06 (8/27).

The survey-level immunoSEQ assay was used. Sequenced by immunoSEQ multiplex PCR; TCRdb stores in-frame clones only, minus some. The sample gives 30,000 to 35,000 clones, more than 70% of which show up once; approximately 0.97% is in the top ten. V shed 3 bases and J shed 6 bases, with 15 bases lying between them. Germline assignment: CDR1 SGHAT and CDR2 FQNNGV. The CDR3 consists of 15 residues. In the case of this clone: Its antigen is not identified.

The genes are TRBV11-2 and TRBJ2-1; D not certain. This receptor was identified in a human donor in good health. The specimen was CD4+ T cells from blood buffy coats. CDR3 region: CASSLVGSLGNEQFF. DNA for the CDR3: TGTGCCAGCAGCTTGGTGGGCAGTCTCGGCAATGAGCAGTTCTTC.